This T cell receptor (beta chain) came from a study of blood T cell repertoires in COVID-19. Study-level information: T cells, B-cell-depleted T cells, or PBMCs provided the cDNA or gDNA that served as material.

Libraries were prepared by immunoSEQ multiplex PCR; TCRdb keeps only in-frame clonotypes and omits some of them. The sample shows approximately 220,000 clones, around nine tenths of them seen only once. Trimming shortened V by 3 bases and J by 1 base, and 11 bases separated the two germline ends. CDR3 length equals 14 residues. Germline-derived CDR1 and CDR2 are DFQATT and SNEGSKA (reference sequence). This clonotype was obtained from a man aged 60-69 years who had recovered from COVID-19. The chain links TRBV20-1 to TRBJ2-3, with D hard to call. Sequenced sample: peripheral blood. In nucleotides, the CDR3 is TGCAGTGCTAGTTCGGGTACCGGCACAGATACGCAGTATTTT. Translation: CSASSGTGTDTQYF.